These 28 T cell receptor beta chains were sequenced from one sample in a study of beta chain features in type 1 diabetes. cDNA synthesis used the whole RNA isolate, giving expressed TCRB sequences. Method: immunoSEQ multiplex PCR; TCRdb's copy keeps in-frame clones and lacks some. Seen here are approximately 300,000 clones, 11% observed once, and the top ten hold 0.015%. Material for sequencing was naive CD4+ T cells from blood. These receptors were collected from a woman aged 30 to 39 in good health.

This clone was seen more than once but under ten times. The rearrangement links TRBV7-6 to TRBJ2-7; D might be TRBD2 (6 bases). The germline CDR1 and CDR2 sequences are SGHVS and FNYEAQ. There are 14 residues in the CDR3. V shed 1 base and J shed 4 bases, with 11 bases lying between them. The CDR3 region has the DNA TGTGCCAGCAGCTTAGGCCAGGACTATTACGAGCAGTACTTC. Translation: CASSLGQDYYEQYF.

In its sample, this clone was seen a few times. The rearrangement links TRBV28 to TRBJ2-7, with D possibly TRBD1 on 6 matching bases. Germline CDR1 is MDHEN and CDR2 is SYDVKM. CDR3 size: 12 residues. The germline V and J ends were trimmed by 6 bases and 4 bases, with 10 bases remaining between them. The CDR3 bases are TGTGCCAGCAGATTGACAGGTTACGAGCAGTACTTC. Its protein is CASRLTGYEQYF.

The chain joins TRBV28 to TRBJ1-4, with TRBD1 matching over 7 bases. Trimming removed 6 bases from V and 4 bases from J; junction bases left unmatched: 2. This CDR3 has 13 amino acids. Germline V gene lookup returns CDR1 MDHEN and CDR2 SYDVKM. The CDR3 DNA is TGTGCCAGCAGCCGACAGGGTAATGAAAAACTGTTTTTT. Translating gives CASSRQGNEKLFF.

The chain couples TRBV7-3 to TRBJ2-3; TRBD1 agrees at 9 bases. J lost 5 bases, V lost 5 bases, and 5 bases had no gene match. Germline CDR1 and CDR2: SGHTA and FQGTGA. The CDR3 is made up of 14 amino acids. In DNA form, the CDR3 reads TGTGCCAGCAGCCCGACAGGGGGGGAAGATACGCAGTATTTT. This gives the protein CASSPTGGEDTQYF.

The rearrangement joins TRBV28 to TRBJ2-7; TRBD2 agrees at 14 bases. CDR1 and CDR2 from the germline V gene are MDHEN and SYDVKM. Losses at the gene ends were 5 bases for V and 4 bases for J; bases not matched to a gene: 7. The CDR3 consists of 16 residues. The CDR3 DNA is TGTGCCAGCAGTGTCCCCGGGACTAGCGGGAGATACGAGCAGTACTTC. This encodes CASSVPGTSGRYEQYF.

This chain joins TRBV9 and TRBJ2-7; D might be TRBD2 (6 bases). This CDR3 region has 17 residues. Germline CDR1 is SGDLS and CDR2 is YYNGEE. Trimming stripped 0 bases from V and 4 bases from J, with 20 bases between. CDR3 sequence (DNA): TGTGCCAGCAGCGTAGCCCAAAGGGGTAGCGGACTTTACGAGCAGTACTTC. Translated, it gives CASSVAQRGSGLYEQYF.

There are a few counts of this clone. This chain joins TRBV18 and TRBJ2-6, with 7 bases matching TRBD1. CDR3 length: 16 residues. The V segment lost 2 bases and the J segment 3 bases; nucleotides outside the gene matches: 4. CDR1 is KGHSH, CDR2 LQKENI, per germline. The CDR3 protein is CASSPSTGVGANVLTF. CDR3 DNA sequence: TGTGCCAGCTCACCATCAACAGGGGTTGGGGCCAACGTCCTGACTTTC.

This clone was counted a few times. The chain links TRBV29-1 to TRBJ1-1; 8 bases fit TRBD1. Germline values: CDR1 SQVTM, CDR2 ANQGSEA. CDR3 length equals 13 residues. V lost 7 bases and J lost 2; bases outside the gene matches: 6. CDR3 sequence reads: CSASGGANTEAFF. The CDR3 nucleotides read TGCAGCGCCTCAGGGGGCGCAAACACTGAAGCTTTCTTT.

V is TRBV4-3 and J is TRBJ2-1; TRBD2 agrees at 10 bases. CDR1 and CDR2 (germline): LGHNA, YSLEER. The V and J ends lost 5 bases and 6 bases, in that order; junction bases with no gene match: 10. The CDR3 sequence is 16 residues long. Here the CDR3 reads CASSAHLAGASNEQFF. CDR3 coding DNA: TGCGCCAGCAGCGCCCACCTAGCGGGAGCTTCCAATGAGCAGTTCTTC.

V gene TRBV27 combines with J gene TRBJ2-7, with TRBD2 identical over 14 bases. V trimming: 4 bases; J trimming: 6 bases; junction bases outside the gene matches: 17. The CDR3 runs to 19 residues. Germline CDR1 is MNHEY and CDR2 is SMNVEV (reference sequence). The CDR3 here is CASSSHTGTSGRRYSEQYF. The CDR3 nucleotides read TGTGCCAGCAGTTCCCATACGGGGACTAGCGGGAGAAGGTACAGCGAGCAGTACTTC.

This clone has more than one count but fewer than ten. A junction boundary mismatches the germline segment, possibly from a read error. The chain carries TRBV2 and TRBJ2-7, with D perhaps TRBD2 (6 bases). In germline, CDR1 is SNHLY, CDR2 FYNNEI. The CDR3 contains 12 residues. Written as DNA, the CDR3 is TGTGCCAGCAATGAATTCGGGGGCGAGCAGTACTTC. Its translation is CASNEFGGEQYF.

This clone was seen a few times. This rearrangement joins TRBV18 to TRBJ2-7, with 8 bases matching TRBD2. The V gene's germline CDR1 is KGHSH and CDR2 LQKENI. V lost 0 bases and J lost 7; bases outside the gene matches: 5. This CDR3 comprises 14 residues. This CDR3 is CASSPPGLVWEQYF. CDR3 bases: TGTGCCAGCTCACCACCGGGACTAGTCTGGGAGCAGTACTTC.

The CDR3 nucleotides are TGTGCCAGCTTCCTACAGGGGCGGACTGAAGCTTTCTTT. Its protein product is CASFLQGRTEAFF. J is TRBJ1-1 and V is TRBV6-5, with 7 bases lining up with TRBD1. Germline-derived CDR1 and CDR2 are MNHEY and SVGAGI. CDR3 length equals 13 residues. Trimming cost V 8 bases and J 5 bases; bases outside gene matches: 8.

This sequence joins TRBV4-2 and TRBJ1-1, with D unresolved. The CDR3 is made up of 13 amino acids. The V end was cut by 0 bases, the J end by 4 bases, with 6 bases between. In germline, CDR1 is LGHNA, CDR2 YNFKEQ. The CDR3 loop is CASSQDPITEAFF. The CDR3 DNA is TGTGCCAGCAGCCAAGATCCAATCACTGAAGCTTTCTTT.

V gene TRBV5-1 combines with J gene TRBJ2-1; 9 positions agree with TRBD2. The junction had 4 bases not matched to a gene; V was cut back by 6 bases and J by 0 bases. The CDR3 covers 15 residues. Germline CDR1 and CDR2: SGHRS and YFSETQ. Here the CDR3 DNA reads TGCGCCAGCATGTCGCGGGAGGGCTCCTACAATGAGCAGTTCTTC. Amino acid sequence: CASMSREGSYNEQFF.

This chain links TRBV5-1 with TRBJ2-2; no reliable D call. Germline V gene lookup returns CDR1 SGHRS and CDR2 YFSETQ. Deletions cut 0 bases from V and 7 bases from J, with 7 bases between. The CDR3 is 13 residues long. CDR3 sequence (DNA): TGCGCCAGCAGCTTGGCTGAGAACGGGGAGCTGTTTTTT. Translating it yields CASSLAENGELFF.

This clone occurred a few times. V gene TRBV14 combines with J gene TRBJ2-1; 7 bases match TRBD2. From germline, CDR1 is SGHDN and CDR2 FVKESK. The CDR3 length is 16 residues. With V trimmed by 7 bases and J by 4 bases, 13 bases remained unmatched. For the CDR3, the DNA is TGTGCCAGCACAAAAACGGGTGCGGGAGATTACAATGAGCAGTTCTTC. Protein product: CASTKTGAGDYNEQFF. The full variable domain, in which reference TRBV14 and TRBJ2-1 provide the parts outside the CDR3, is EAGVTQFPSHSVIEKGQTVTLRCDPISGHDNLYWYRRVMGKEIKFLLHFVKESKQDESGMPNNRFLAERTGGTYSTLKVQPAELEDSGVYFCASTKTGAGDYNEQFFGPGTRLTVL.

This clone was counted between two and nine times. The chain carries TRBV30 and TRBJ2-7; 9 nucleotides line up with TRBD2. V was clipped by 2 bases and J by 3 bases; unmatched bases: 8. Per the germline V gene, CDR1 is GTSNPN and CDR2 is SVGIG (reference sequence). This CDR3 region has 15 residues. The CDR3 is CAWSRPREGFYEQYF. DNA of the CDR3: TGTGCCTGGAGTCGGCCGCGGGAGGGTTTCTACGAGCAGTACTTC.

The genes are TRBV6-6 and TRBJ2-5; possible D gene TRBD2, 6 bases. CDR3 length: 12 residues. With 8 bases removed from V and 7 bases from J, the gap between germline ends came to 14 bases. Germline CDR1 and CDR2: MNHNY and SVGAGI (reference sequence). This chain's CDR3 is CASGGSLGTQYF. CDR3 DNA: TGTGCCAGCGGGGGGTCTCTAGGGACCCAGTACTTC.

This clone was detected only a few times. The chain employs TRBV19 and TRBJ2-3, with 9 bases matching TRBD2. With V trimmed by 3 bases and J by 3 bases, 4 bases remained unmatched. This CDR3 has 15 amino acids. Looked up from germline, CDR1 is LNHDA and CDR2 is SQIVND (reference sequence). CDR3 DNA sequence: TGTGCCAGTAGTATTTCGAGCGGGAGGACAGATACGCAGTATTTT. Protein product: CASSISSGRTDTQYF.

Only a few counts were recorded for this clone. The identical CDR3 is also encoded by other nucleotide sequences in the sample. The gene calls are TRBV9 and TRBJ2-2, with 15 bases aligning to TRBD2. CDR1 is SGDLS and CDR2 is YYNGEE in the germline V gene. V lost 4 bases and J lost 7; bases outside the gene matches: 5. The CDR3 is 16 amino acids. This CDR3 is CASSSGLAGGVGELFF. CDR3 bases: TGTGCCAGCAGCTCGGGACTAGCGGGAGGAGTCGGGGAGCTGTTTTTT.

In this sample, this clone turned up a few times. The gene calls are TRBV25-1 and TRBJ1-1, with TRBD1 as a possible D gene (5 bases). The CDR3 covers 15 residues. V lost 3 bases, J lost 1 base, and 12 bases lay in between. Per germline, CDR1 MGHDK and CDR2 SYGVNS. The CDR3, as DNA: TGTGCCAGCAGTGAGCGTCAGGACACGAACACTGAAGCTTTCTTT. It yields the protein CASSERQDTNTEAFF.

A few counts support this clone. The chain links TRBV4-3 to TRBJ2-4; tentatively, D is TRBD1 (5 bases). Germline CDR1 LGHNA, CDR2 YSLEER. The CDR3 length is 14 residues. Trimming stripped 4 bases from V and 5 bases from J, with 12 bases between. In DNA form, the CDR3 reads TGCGCCAGCAGCCTCGGACACCGCGAAAACATTCAGTACTTC. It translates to CASSLGHRENIQYF.

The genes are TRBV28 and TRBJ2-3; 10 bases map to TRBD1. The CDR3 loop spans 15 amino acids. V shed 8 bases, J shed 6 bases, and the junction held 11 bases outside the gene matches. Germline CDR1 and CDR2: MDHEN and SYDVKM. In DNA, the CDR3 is TGTGCCAGCCCACCGAGGACAGGGGGTGCGGATACGCAGTATTTT. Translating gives CASPPRTGGADTQYF.

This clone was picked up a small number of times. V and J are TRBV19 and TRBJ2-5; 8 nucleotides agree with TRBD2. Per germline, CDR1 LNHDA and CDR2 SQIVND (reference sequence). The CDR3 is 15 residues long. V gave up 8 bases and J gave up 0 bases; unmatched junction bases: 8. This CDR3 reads CASRYSGSHQETQYF. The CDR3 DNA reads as TGTGCCAGTCGGTACAGCGGGAGCCACCAAGAGACCCAGTACTTC.

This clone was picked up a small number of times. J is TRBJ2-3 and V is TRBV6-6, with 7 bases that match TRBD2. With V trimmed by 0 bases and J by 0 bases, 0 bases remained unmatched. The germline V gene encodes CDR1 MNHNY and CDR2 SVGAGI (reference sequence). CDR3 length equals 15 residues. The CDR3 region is CASSYSGLSTDTQYF. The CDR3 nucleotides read TGTGCCAGCAGTTACTCGGGACTAAGCACAGATACGCAGTATTTT.

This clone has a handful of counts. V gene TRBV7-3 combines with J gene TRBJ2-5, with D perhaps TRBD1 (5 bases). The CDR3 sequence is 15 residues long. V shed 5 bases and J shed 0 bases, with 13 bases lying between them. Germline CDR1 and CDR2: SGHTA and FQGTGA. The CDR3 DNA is TGTGCCAGCAGCCCGACAGCCGCAGACCAAGAGACCCAGTACTTC. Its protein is CASSPTAADQETQYF.

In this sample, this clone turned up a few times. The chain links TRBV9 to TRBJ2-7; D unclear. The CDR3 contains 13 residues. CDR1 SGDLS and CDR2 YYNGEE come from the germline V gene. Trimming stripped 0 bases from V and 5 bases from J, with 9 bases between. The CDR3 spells CASSVGSSHEQYF. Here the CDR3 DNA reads TGTGCCAGCAGCGTAGGGAGTAGTCACGAGCAGTACTTC.